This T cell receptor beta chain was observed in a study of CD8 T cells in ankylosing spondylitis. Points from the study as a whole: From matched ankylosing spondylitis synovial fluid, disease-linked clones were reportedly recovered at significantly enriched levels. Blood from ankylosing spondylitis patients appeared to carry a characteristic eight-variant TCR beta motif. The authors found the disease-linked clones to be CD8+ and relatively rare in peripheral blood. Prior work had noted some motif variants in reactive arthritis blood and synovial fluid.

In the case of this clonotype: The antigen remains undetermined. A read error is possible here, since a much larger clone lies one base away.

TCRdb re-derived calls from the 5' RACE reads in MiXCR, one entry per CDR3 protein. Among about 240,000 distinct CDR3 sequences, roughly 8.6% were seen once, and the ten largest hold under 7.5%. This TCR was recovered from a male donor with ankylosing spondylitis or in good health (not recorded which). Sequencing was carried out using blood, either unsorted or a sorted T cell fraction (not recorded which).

CDR3 DNA: TGTGCCAGCAGTTCTAACAGGCGCTCGAACACTGAAGTTTTCTTT. This translates into CASSSNRRSNTEVFF. The chain recombines TRBV27 with TRBJ1-1; possibly TRBD1 for D (5 bases). This CDR3 has 15 amino acids. Germline loops: CDR1 MNHEY, CDR2 SMNVEV (reference sequence).